This T cell receptor beta chain stems from a study of immune cell composition in non-small cell lung cancer. Study outcomes and limitations: Clones >0.5% enriched in tumour were rarer in adenocarcinoma (about 35%) than squamous (75%). Smoking pack-years did not significantly correlate with tumour TCR-beta clonality. Shared sequences between tumour-reactive and dominant in vivo clones were not proven.

A remark on this clone: Its antigen is unidentified.

CDR1 MNHNY and CDR2 SVGAGI come from the germline V gene (reference sequence). The CDR3 is 13 residues long. Trimming pared 7 bases from V and 5 bases from J, leaving 14 bases between. Libraries were prepared by immunoSEQ multiplex PCR; TCRdb keeps only in-frame clonotypes and omits some of them. The data contain about 15,000 clones, around 63% of them seen just once; the ten biggest clones take up more than 6.5%. The chain carries TRBV6-6 and TRBJ2-5; tentative D call: TRBD2 (6 bases). The sequence came from a human donor with non-small cell lung cancer. The sequenced sample consisted of lung tumor tissue. DNA of the CDR3: TGTGCCAGCACAGGGCGGGGACGGGAGACCCAGTACTTC. Protein sequence: CASTGRGRETQYF.